This T cell receptor beta chain appears in the sequencing data of a study of shared clonotypes between healthy human individuals. Across the study: CD4 naive and CD4 memory each took three plates per donor, while CD8 naive took two and CD8 memory one. Regarding the study as a whole: Across several donors, naive CD4 shared 5% to 6.5%, naive CD8 over 3%, memory CD4 over 2%, memory CD8 roughly 0.37%.

Investigators spread the genomic DNA of each subset evenly over several immunoSEQ plates. Per sorted-subset replicate PCR, input was 150 to 250 ng DNA, representing around 29,000 T cell genomes. The table came from immunoSEQ multiplex PCR; TCRdb's copy has only in-frame clones and leaves some out. In the table there are about 2 million clones, about 95% of which are singletons. This CDR3 region has 13 residues. V lost 1 base and J lost 4; bases outside the gene matches: 2. The germline V gene encodes CDR1 SGDLS and CDR2 YYNGEE. The naive CD8 population came from CD45RO-negative cells selected for CCR7, without terminally differentiated effector memory CD45RA+ cells. Points on this clone: Antigen unknown. The same CDR3 also results from other DNA sequences found in this sample.

Sequenced: naive CD8+ T cells sorted from blood. This TCR was sampled from a young man in good health. This chain links TRBV9 with TRBJ2-7; the match to TRBD2 covers 7 bases. Here the CDR3 reads CASSVSSGYEQYF. The CDR3 nucleotides read TGTGCCAGCAGCGTATCTAGCGGTTACGAGCAGTACTTC.